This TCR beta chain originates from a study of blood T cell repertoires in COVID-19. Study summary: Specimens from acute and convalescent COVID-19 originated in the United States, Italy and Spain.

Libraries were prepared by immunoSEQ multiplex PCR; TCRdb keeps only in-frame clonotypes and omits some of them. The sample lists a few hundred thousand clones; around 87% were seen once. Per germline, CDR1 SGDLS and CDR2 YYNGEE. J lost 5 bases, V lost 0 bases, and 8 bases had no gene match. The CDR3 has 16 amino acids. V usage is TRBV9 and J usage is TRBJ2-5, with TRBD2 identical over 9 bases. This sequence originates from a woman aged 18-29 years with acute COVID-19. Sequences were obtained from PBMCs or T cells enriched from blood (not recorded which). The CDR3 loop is CASSVGWREGRETQYF. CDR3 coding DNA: TGTGCCAGCAGCGTAGGGTGGCGGGAGGGCCGCGAGACCCAGTACTTC.